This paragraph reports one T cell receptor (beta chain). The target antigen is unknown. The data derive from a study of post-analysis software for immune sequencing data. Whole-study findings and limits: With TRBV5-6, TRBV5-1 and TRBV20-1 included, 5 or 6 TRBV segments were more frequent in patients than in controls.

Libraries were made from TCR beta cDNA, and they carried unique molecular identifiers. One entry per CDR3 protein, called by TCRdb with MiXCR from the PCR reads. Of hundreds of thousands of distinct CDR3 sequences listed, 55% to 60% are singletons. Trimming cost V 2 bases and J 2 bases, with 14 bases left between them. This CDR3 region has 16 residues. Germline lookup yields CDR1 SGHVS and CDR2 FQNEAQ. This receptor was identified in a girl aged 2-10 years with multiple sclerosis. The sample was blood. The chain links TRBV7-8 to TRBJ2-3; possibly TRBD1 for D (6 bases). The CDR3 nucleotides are TGTGCCAGCAGCTTAATTTGGGACACGATCACAGATACGCAGTATTTT. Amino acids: CASSLIWDTITDTQYF.